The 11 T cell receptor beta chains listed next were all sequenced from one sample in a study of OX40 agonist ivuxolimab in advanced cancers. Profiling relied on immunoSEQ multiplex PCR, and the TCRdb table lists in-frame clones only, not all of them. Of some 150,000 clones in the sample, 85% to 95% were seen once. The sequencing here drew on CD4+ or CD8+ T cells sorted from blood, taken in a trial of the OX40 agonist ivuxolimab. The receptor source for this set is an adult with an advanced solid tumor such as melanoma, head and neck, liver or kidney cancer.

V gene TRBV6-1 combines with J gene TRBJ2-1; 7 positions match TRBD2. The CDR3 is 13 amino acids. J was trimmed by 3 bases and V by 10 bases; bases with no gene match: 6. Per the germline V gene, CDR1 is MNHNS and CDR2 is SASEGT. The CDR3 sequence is CATDRGDYNEQFF. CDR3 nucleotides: TGTGCCACCGATCGGGGGGACTACAATGAGCAGTTCTTC.

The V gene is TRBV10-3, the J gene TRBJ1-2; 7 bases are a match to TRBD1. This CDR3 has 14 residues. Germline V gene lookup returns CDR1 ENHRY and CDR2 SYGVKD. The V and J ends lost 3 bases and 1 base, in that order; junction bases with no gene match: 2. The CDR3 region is CAISDRGGNYGYTF. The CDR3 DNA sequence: TGTGCCATCAGTGACAGGGGGGGTAACTATGGCTACACCTTC.

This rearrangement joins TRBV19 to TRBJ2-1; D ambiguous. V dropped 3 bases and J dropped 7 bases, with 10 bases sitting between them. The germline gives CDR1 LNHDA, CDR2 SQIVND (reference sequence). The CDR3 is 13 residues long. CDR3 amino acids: CASSMSPPNEQFF. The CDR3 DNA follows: TGTGCCAGTAGTATGTCTCCTCCAAATGAGCAGTTCTTC.

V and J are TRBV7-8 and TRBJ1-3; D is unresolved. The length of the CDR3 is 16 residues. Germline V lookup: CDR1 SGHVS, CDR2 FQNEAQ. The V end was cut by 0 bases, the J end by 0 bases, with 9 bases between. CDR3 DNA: TGTGCCAGCAGCTTAGCTAGGCGGGTCTCTGGAAACACCATATATTTT. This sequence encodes CASSLARRVSGNTIYF.

In nucleotides, the CDR3 is TGTGCCAGCAGCTTTGCGGAAGCCTACGAGCAGTACTTC. Its translation is CASSFAEAYEQYF. The rearrangement uses TRBV5-4 and TRBJ2-7; D gene unclear. The germline V gene has CDR1 SGHNT and CDR2 YYREEE (reference sequence). V gave up 2 bases and J gave up 2 bases, with 8 bases separating them. The CDR3 loop spans 13 amino acids.

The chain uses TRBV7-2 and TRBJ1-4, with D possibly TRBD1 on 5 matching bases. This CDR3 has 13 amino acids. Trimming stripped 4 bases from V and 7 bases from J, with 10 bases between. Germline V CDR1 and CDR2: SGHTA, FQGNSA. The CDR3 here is CASSWGIGEKLFF. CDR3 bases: TGTGCCAGCAGCTGGGGCATCGGTGAAAAACTGTTTTTT.

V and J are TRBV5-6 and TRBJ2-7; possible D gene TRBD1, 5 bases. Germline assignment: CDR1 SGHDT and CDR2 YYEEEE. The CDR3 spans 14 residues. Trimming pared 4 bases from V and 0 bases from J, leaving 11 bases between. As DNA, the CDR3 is TGTGCCAGCAGCCTAAAGGGGCACTCCTACGAGCAGTACTTC. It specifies CASSLKGHSYEQYF.

The CDR3 sequence: CASSPTMGQGFQPQHF. The CDR3 region has the DNA TGTGCCAGCTCACCCACCATGGGACAGGGCTTTCAGCCCCAGCATTTT. The chain joins TRBV18 to TRBJ1-5; 9 bases align to TRBD1. The germline CDR1 and CDR2 sequences are KGHSH and LQKENI. This CDR3 region has 16 residues. J lost 6 bases, V lost 3 bases, and 9 bases had no gene match.

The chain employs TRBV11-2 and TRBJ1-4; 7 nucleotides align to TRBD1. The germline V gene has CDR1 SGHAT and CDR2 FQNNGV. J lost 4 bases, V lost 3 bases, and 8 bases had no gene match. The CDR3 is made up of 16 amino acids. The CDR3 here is CASSFIDRDLNEKLFF. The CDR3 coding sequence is TGTGCCAGCAGCTTTATTGACAGGGATCTTAATGAAAAACTGTTTTTT.

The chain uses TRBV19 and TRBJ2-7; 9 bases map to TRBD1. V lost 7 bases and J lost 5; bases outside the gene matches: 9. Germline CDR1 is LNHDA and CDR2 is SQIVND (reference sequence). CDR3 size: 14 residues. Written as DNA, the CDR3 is TGTGCCAGTAAAATCGGGACAGGGTCCCACGAGCAGTACTTC. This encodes CASKIGTGSHEQYF.

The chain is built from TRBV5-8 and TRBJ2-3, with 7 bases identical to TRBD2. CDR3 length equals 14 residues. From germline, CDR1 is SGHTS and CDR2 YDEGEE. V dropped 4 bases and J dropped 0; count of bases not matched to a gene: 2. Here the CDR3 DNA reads TGTGCCAGCAGCCGTAGCGGGAGCACAGATACGCAGTATTTT. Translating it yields CASSRSGSTDTQYF. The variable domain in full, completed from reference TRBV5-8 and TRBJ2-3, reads EAGVTQSPTHLIKTRGQQATLRCSPISGHTSVYWYQQALGLGLQFLLWYDEGEERNRGNFPPRFSGRQFPNYSSELNVNALELEDSALYLCASSRSGSTDTQYFGPGTRLTVL.